This passage covers 30 T cell receptor beta chains from one sample sequenced in a study of metastatic and nonmetastatic thyroid tumors. Each patient went into thyroid surgery without having received any treatment. TCRdb ran MiXCR on the PCR reads. The data show just over 20,000 clones, over 9% seen once. Sequencing was performed on blood. The source of these receptors is a male donor with papillary thyroid cancer or a benign thyroid nodule (not recorded which). Some clones in this sample may be carry-over from other donors' samples.

This clone was seen ten or more times. This rearrangement joins TRBV7-9 to TRBJ2-7, with unresolved D. Trimming removed 1 base at V and 2 bases at J, with 6 bases between. The CDR3 totals 13 residues. Looked up from germline, CDR1 is SEHNR and CDR2 is FQNEAQ (reference sequence). The CDR3 protein is CASSLERTYEQYF. CDR3 in DNA: TGTGCCAGCAGCTTAGAACGGACCTACGAGCAGTACTTC.

This clone was seen repeatedly, ten times or more. The chain combines TRBV11-1 with TRBJ1-5; D gene ambiguous. Germline V gene sequence: CDR1 SGHAT, CDR2 FQDESV (reference sequence). The CDR3 consists of 18 residues. Trimming took 11 bases from V and 4 from J, leaving 30 bases between them. The CDR3 DNA reads as TGTGCCGGACTTCGGGAGAGGATCCCCCTAAGAGGAAATCAGCCCCAGCATTTT. It codes for CAGLRERIPLRGNQPQHF. The variable domain in full, with the rest retrieved from reference TRBV11-1 and TRBJ1-5, is EAEVAQSPRYKITEKSQAVAFWCDPISGHATLYWYRQILGQGPELLVQFQDESVVDDSQLPKDRFSAERLKGVDSTLKIQPAELGDSAMYLCAGLRERIPLRGNQPQHFGDGTRLSIL.

The table lists this clone with a few counts. Given the absence of the conserved phenylalanine or tryptophan at the CDR3 end, a read error is likely. The chain joins TRBV27 to TRBJ1-2, with D hard to call. CDR1 and CDR2 from the germline V gene are MNHEY and SMNVEV (reference sequence). CDR3 size: 14 residues. V lost 2 bases and J lost 1, with 8 bases in between. CDR3 nucleotides: TGTGCCAGCAGTTTAGAGCCTTTTAACTATGGCTACACCTCC. It specifies CASSLEPFNYGYTS.

This clone was observed at least ten times. This chain joins TRBV5-8 and TRBJ2-7; D gene ambiguous. CDR3 length: 11 residues. Trimming cost V 0 bases and J 6 bases, with 4 bases left between them. The germline gives CDR1 SGHTS, CDR2 YDEGEE. In DNA, the CDR3 is TGTGCCAGCAGCTTGGAGGTCGAGCAGTACTTC. Amino acids: CASSLEVEQYF.

A few counts support this clone. The CDR3 reads CASRSGHPVSDTQYF. For the CDR3, the DNA is TGTGCCAGCAGATCGGGACACCCGGTGTCAGATACGCAGTATTTT. The chain has TRBV6-1 and TRBJ2-3; TRBD1 is a possible D gene (6 bases). Germline V gene data show CDR1 as MNHNS and CDR2 as SASEGT. This CDR3 region has 15 residues. Trimming removed 6 bases from V and 4 bases from J, with 17 bases in between.

V is TRBV28 and J is TRBJ1-2, with 7 bases matching TRBD1. Germline values: CDR1 MDHEN, CDR2 SYDVKM. The CDR3 consists of 17 residues. V dropped 4 bases and J dropped 1; count of bases not matched to a gene: 12. For the CDR3, the DNA is TGTGCCAGCAGTTCTTTCCCCGGGACAGATAATAACTATGGCTACACCTTC. Protein product: CASSSFPGTDNNYGYTF.

The sample holds many counts of this clone. This sequence may be a read error, since a much larger clone differs from it by one base. Lacking the conserved final phenylalanine or tryptophan, this CDR3 likely reflects a read error. The V call is TRBV6-1, the J call TRBJ1-1; TRBD1 is a possible D gene (5 bases). This CDR3 spans 11 amino acids. Germline loops: CDR1 MNHNS, CDR2 SASEGT. V was shortened by 7 bases and J by 6 bases, with 9 bases between the two germline ends. The CDR3 reads CASTSRAEAFS. As DNA, the CDR3 is TGTGCCAGCACCTCCAGGGCTGAAGCTTTCTCT.

This clone showed up many times. The V gene is TRBV14, the J gene TRBJ2-2, with D unclear. V was pared by 2 bases and J by 7 bases, with 5 bases between. Germline V CDR1 and CDR2: SGHDN, FVKESK. This CDR3 has 12 residues. The chain's CDR3 is CASSQNLGELFF. The CDR3 nucleotides are TGTGCCAGCAGCCAAAATCTCGGGGAGCTGTTTTTT.

This clone is labeled medium-sized. The rearrangement links TRBV28 to TRBJ1-1; D gene unclear. The length of the CDR3 is 17 residues. The germline V gene encodes CDR1 MDHEN and CDR2 SYDVKM. V lost 3 bases and J lost 1, with 18 bases in between. The CDR3 nucleotides read TGTGCCAGCAGTTTTCTGGAGACACAGAACCAGAACACTGAAGCTTTCTTT. Protein sequence: CASSFLETQNQNTEAFF. Variable domain in full (rest from reference TRBV28 and TRBJ1-1): DVKVTQSSRYLVKRTGEKVFLECVQDMDHENMFWYRQDPGLGLRLIYFSYDVKMKEKGDIPEGYSVSREKKERFSLILESASTNQTSMYLCASSFLETQNQNTEAFFGQGTRLTVV.

J is TRBJ1-6 and V is TRBV7-3, with 7 bases fitting TRBD1. J gave up 9 bases and V 5 bases, and 13 bases lay outside the gene matches. Per the germline V gene, CDR1 is SGHTA and CDR2 is FQGTGA. The CDR3 length is 16 residues. In DNA, the CDR3 is TGTGCCAGCAGCCAAAATCCAGGGGGTGTATTTTCACCCCTCCACTTT. Protein product: CASSQNPGGVFSPLHF.

In this sample, this clone turned up many times. This chain uses TRBV9 with TRBJ2-5; D may match TRBD1 or TRBD2 (5 bases each). CDR3 length: 15 amino acids. The germline CDR1 and CDR2 sequences are SGDLS and YYNGEE. V dropped 2 bases and J dropped 4 bases, with 15 bases sitting between them. The CDR3 DNA is TGTGCCAGCAGCGTTTGGGACGCTGCAGGAGAGACCCAGTACTTC. Protein sequence: CASSVWDAAGETQYF.

This chain links TRBV19 with TRBJ2-3; D is uncertain. V was trimmed by 4 bases and J by 2 bases, leaving 13 bases between them. The germline V gene has CDR1 LNHDA and CDR2 SQIVND (reference sequence). This CDR3 has 15 residues. The CDR3 nucleotides read TGTGCCAGTAGTACAGGACCGATGCTCACAGATACGCAGTATTTT. It specifies CASSTGPMLTDTQYF.

The rearrangement links TRBV5-6 to TRBJ1-2; a possible D gene is TRBD1 (5 bases). The CDR3 has 14 residues. Germline CDR1 is SGHDT and CDR2 is YYEEEE. V was trimmed by 0 bases and J by 3 bases, leaving 9 bases between them. CDR3 protein: CASSLVGGDYGYTF. In DNA, the CDR3 is TGTGCCAGCAGCTTGGTTGGGGGGGACTATGGCTACACCTTC.

This clone came up many times. V and J are TRBV15 and TRBJ1-1, with a tentative D call TRBD1 (5 bases). The CDR3 loop spans 12 amino acids. V dropped 0 bases and J dropped 9 bases, with 8 bases sitting between them. CDR1 LNHNV and CDR2 YYDKDF come from the germline V gene (reference sequence). CDR3 sequence reads: CATSRDKGKAFF. The CDR3, as DNA: TGTGCCACCAGCAGAGATAAGGGGAAAGCTTTCTTT.

This clone was counted many times. The chain is built from TRBV29-1 and TRBJ2-7, with 10 bases fitting TRBD1. The CDR3 covers 13 residues. V was pared by 7 bases and J by 4 bases, with 7 bases of the junction left unmatched. Germline loops: CDR1 SQVTM, CDR2 ANQGSEA. CDR3 residues: CSGGWTGGYEQYF. Written as DNA, the CDR3 is TGCAGCGGTGGGTGGACAGGGGGGTACGAGCAGTACTTC.

In its sample, this clone ranks as medium-sized. The chain employs TRBV6-1 and TRBJ2-7; D gene uncertain. V was clipped by 4 bases and J by 0 bases, with 7 bases between them. The CDR3 is made up of 13 amino acids. Germline CDR1 is MNHNS and CDR2 is SASEGT. In DNA form, the CDR3 reads TGTGCCAGCAGTGCGCCCCGCTCCTACGAGCAGTACTTC. Its translation: CASSAPRSYEQYF.

This clone is medium-sized in the sample. J is TRBJ2-7 and V is TRBV20-1, with D possibly TRBD2 on 5 matching bases. The germline V gene encodes CDR1 DFQATT and CDR2 SNEGSKA (reference sequence). The V end was cut by 3 bases, the J end by 3 bases, with 15 bases between. The CDR3 is made up of 14 amino acids. CDR3 residues: CSARERPSFYEQYF. Here the CDR3 DNA reads TGCAGTGCTAGGGAGCGGCCCTCTTTCTACGAGCAGTACTTC.

The table lists this clone with many counts. This sequence joins TRBV30 and TRBJ2-1, with D possibly being TRBD2 (6 bases). Germline assignment: CDR1 GTSNPN and CDR2 SVGIG (reference sequence). V lost 1 base to trimming and J lost 3 bases, with 10 bases between them. This CDR3 is 14 amino acids long. The CDR3 bases are TGTGCCTGGAGTGGTGGTAGCGGCTACAATGAGCAGTTCTTC. It is translated as CAWSGGSGYNEQFF.

This clone was counted many times. The CDR3 coding sequence is TGTGCCAGCAGCAAGACAGGGGCTTCCTCTGGAAACACCATATATTTT. Its translation is CASSKTGASSGNTIYF. V is TRBV11-2 and J is TRBJ1-3; 8 bases are shared with TRBD1. Per germline, CDR1 SGHAT and CDR2 FQNNGV. V lost 5 bases, J lost 0 bases, and 6 bases stayed unmatched. The CDR3 extends over 16 amino acids.

This clone was observed a handful of times. This sequence joins TRBV28 and TRBJ1-1, with D hard to call. The germline gives CDR1 MDHEN, CDR2 SYDVKM. The CDR3 sequence is 12 residues long. Trimming pared 5 bases from V and 0 bases from J, leaving 4 bases between. CDR3 nucleotide sequence: TGTGCCAGCAGTATCTTGAACACTGAAGCTTTCTTT. Its protein is CASSILNTEAFF.

This clone has ten or more counts. The chain is built from TRBV3-1 and TRBJ1-2, with D hard to call. V lost 2 bases to trimming and J lost 2 bases, with 6 bases between them. In germline, CDR1 is LGHDT, CDR2 YNNKEL (reference sequence). This CDR3 has 13 residues. CDR3 bases: TGTGCCAGCAGCCAAACGTTAAACTATGGCTACACCTTC. It translates to CASSQTLNYGYTF. Supplemented by reference TRBV3-1 and TRBJ1-2, the full variable domain reads DTAVSQTPKYLVTQMGNDKSIKCEQNLGHDTMYWYKQDSKKFLKIMFSYNNKELIINETVPNRFSPKSPDKAHLNLHINSLELGDSAVYFCASSQTLNYGYTFGSGTRLTVV.

This clone is medium-sized. J is TRBJ2-1 and V is TRBV6-4; 8 bases align to TRBD1. Germline-derived CDR1 and CDR2 are MRHNA and SNTAGT. This CDR3 has 14 amino acids. After removal of 4 bases from V and 5 bases from J, the junction contained 4 bases not matched to a gene. CDR3: CASSVTGEDNEQFF. CDR3 sequence (DNA): TGTGCCAGCAGTGTGACAGGGGAGGACAATGAGCAGTTCTTC.

This clone has at least ten counts. The chain joins TRBV5-1 to TRBJ1-6; D call uncertain. The CDR3 extends over 14 amino acids. Trimming took 5 bases from V and 8 from J, leaving 14 bases between them. Per germline, CDR1 SGHRS and CDR2 YFSETQ. CDR3 DNA sequence: TGCGCCAGCAGTACCGGTACGGTAGATTCACCCCTCCACTTT. Encoded protein: CASSTGTVDSPLHF.

This clone was recorded many times. The identical CDR3 is also encoded by other nucleotide sequences in the sample. The rearrangement joins TRBV24-1 to TRBJ2-1; 10 bases align to TRBD1. The CDR3 sequence is 15 residues long. The germline V gene encodes CDR1 KGHDR and CDR2 SFDVKD. The ends lost 3 bases at V and 7 bases at J; junction bases unmatched: 5. The CDR3 reads CATSDRQGARNEQFF. Written as DNA, the CDR3 is TGTGCCACCAGTGATCGACAGGGGGCAAGGAATGAGCAGTTCTTC.

This clone was seen a handful of times. The rearrangement uses TRBV6-4 and TRBJ1-6; D gene ambiguous. Germline CDR1 MRHNA, CDR2 SNTAGT. The CDR3 runs 16 residues. V lost 6 bases to trimming and J lost 0 bases, with 12 bases between them. The CDR3 sequence is CASREEASSYNSPLHF. The CDR3 DNA follows: TGTGCCAGCAGGGAGGAGGCGAGCTCCTATAATTCACCCCTCCACTTT.

The table lists this clone with many counts. This may stem from a read error, because a much larger clone lies one nucleotide away. J is TRBJ2-3 and V is TRBV28; tentative D call: TRBD1 (6 bases). CDR1 MDHEN and CDR2 SYDVKM come from the germline V gene. There are 14 residues in the CDR3. With 2 bases removed from V and 3 bases from J, the gap between germline ends came to 9 bases. The CDR3 sequence: CASSLPGVTDTQYF. CDR3 nucleotides: TGTGCCAGCAGTTTACCAGGGGTTACAGATACGCAGTATTTT.

This clone was picked up many times. The chain joins TRBV3-1 to TRBJ1-6; D gene uncertain. V was clipped by 10 bases and J by 10 bases, with 20 bases between them. The CDR3 consists of 14 residues. From germline, CDR1 is LGHDT and CDR2 YNNKEL (reference sequence). The CDR3 spells CATSAGTTLSPLHF. The CDR3 nucleotides read TGTGCCACCTCCGCCGGCACGACGCTGTCACCCCTCCACTTT.

The rearrangement links TRBV6-1 to TRBJ2-3, with a possible D match to TRBD1 (6 bases). Trimming took off 5 bases at V and 7 bases at J, with 16 bases between the two ends. The V gene's germline CDR1 is MNHNS and CDR2 SASEGT. This CDR3 contains 14 residues. This chain's CDR3 is CASSKTGTGYTQYF. CDR3 DNA sequence: TGTGCCAGCAGTAAAACAGGGACCGGTTATACGCAGTATTTT.

By its share, this clone is medium-sized. The rearrangement uses TRBV6-1 and TRBJ2-7; TRBD1 aligns across 9 bases. Unmatched junction bases numbered 9, after V lost 6 bases and J lost 3 bases. CDR1 MNHNS and CDR2 SASEGT come from the germline V gene. CDR3 length: 15 amino acids. The CDR3 region has the DNA TGTGCCAGCAGGACCGGGACAGGGACAAACTACGAGCAGTACTTC. Translation gives CASRTGTGTNYEQYF.

This clone was detected ten times or more. The gene calls are TRBV7-9 and TRBJ2-6; perhaps TRBD1 as D (6 bases). Trimming left V 10 bases short and J 1 base short, with 17 bases between. The CDR3 length is 16 residues. The germline gives CDR1 SEHNR, CDR2 FQNEAQ (reference sequence). This CDR3 reads CAMMTGTGSGANVLTF. In nucleotides, the CDR3 is TGTGCCATGATGACAGGAACAGGGTCTGGGGCCAACGTCCTGACTTTC. Full variable domain (missing parts from reference TRBV7-9 and TRBJ2-6): DTGVSQNPRHKITKRGQNVTFRCDPISEHNRLYWYRQTLGQGPEFLTYFQNEAQLEKSRLLSDRFSAERPKGSFSTLEIQRTEQGDSAMYLCAMMTGTGSGANVLTFGAGSRLTVL.